One T cell receptor (beta chain) is described in this entry. The sample is drawn from a study of blood T cell repertoires in COVID-19. Study at large: Material from acute and convalescent COVID-19 was sourced from the United States, Italy and Spain. Sources were T cells, B-cell-depleted T cells, or PBMCs; the material itself was cDNA or gDNA.

Authors' analysis steps: Reference gene primer amplification in the assay estimated nucleated cell counts. Profiling relied on immunoSEQ multiplex PCR, and the TCRdb table lists in-frame clones only, not all of them. V, J and clone size were drawn from that table, and D and trimming were deduced from the DNA. The sample lists 85,000 to 100,000 clones, 70% to 85% seen once, with roughly 22% in the top ten. Material for sequencing was peripheral blood. This receptor was obtained from a human donor in a cohort sampled during active COVID-19.

CDR3 in DNA: TGTGCCAGCAGCTCCACAGGGGCGGACTATGGCTACACCTTC. Amino acids: CASSSTGADYGYTF. The genes are TRBV7-2 and TRBJ1-2; 7 nucleotides align to TRBD1. Germline trimming cut 4 bases from V and 3 bases from J; bases unmatched to any gene: 5. CDR3 size: 14 residues. CDR1 and CDR2 (germline): SGHTA, FQGNSA.